The rows below give T cell receptor beta chains drawn from one sample of a study of response to subunit inactivated influenza vaccine. TCRdb processed the RT-PCR reads anew with MiXCR; each CDR3 protein has one entry. The sample yields hundreds of thousands of distinct CDR3 sequences, more than 15% seen once. The sequencing used PBMCs from blood, collected about 12 days after vaccination. These receptors were taken from a man aged 45 to 65 who received an inactivated influenza vaccine. Both conserved end residues are part of each CDR3. Fields, in order: clone size, CDR3 length, D gene, V gene, J gene, CDR3 protein, CDR3 DNA. The D gene is left open where the match is weak. Size is omitted from some rows. Given values are once, few, many or a class for expanded clones.

few	14	-	TRBV9	TRBJ2-3	CASSVEDLRDTQYF	TGTGCCAGCAGCGTAGAAGATCTCAGGGATACGCAGTATTTT
-	15	-	TRBV24-1	TRBJ2-3	CATSVRRGRTDTQYF	TGTGCCACCAGTGTTAGGAGGGGTCGGACAGATACGCAGTATTTT
few	12	-	TRBV28	TRBJ2-1	CASSLFVSEQFF	TGTGCCAGCAGTTTATTCGTATCGGAGCAGTTCTTC
-	13	-	TRBV7-2	TRBJ1-2	CASSRGGADGYTF	TGTGCCAGCAGCCGGGGGGGGGCTGATGGCTACACCTTC
few	12	-	TRBV4-1	TRBJ1-1	CASSHHQAEAFF	TGCGCCAGCAGCCATCATCAGGCTGAAGCTTTCTTT
-	15	TRBD2	TRBV20-1	TRBJ2-1	CSAQPTSGQYNEQFF	TGCAGTGCCCAGCCCACTAGCGGGCAGTACAATGAGCAGTTCTTC
few	12	-	TRBV7-9	TRBJ1-1	CASSLVAREAFF	TGTGCCAGCAGCTTAGTGGCGCGGGAGGCTTTCTTT
many	15	TRBD2	TRBV28	TRBJ2-2	CASSQASGVTGELFF	TGTGCCAGCAGCCAGGCTAGCGGGGTCACCGGGGAGCTGTTTTTT
few	13	-	TRBV6-1	TRBJ1-1	CASSELTAYEAFF	TGTGCCAGCAGTGAACTGACAGCCTATGAAGCTTTCTTT
few	16	-	TRBV11-2	TRBJ2-3	CASSLGSSISTDTQYF	TGTGCCAGCAGCTTGGGATCAAGTATTAGCACAGATACGCAGTATTTT
-	13	-	TRBV24-1	TRBJ1-2	CATSDTRSYGYTF	TGTGCCACCAGTGATACCCGGTCCTATGGCTACACCTTC
-	14	-	TRBV18	TRBJ2-7	CASSPEGEAYEQYF	TGTGCCAGCTCACCAGAAGGCGAAGCCTACGAGCAGTACTTC
many	13	TRBD1	TRBV20-1	TRBJ2-7	CSAAGQGASEQYF	TGCAGTGCGGCAGGACAGGGGGCGTCGGAGCAGTACTTC
-	14	TRBD1	TRBV20-1	TRBJ2-4	CSARTSGTGNIQYF	TGCAGTGCTAGGACCTCCGGGACAGGGAACATTCAGTACTTC
once	16	TRBD2	TRBV5-6	TRBJ2-3	CASSTTSGGGYDTQYF	TGTGCCAGCAGCACGACTAGCGGGGGAGGGTACGATACGCAGTATTTT
-	15	-	TRBV20-1	TRBJ2-5	CSIIGPPPSQETQYF	TGCAGTATAATCGGGCCCCCTCCAAGCCAAGAGACCCAGTACTTC
-	14	TRBD1	TRBV10-3	TRBJ1-5	CAISRQGYDQPQHF	TGTGCCATCAGTAGACAGGGGTACGATCAGCCCCAGCATTTT
few	16	TRBD1	TRBV5-1	TRBJ2-1	CASSSWTGPSYNEQFF	TGCGCCAGCAGCTCCTGGACAGGGCCCTCCTACAATGAGCAGTTCTTC
many	15	-	TRBV2	TRBJ2-1	CASSREVSSYNEQFF	TGTGCCAGCAGTAGGGAGGTGAGCTCCTACAATGAGCAGTTCTTC
-	15	TRBD2	TRBV20-1	TRBJ2-3	CSAWTSAPSTDTQYF	TGCAGTGCCTGGACTAGCGCACCGAGCACAGATACGCAGTATTTT
-	14	-	TRBV20-1	TRBJ2-1	CSARDRNPYNEQFF	TGCAGTGCTAGAGATCGGAACCCCTACAATGAGCAGTTCTTC
-	11	-	TRBV10-3	TRBJ2-7	CAISPQYEQYF	TGTGCCATCAGCCCCCAATACGAGCAGTACTTC
-	15	-	TRBV7-8	TRBJ2-1	CASSPQGLMPNEQFF	TGTGCCAGCAGCCCGCAGGGTTTGATGCCCAATGAGCAGTTCTTC
few	13	-	TRBV24-1	TRBJ2-3	CATSVRGTDTQYF	TGTGCCACCAGTGTCCGGGGCACAGATACGCAGTATTTT
-	15	-	TRBV3-1	TRBJ1-5	CASSQEGRTNQPQHF	TGTGCCAGCAGCCAAGAAGGTCGGACAAATCAGCCCCAGCATTTT
many	15	-	TRBV12-3/TRBV12-4	TRBJ2-1	CASTPDLLSYNEQFF	TGTGCCAGCACCCCGGACCTACTCTCCTACAATGAGCAGTTCTTC
few	18	TRBD2	TRBV7-2	TRBJ2-1	CASSLAYFRRGGYNEQFF	TGTGCCAGCAGCTTAGCGTATTTCCGGCGGGGGGGATACAATGAGCAGTTCTTC
-	18	-	TRBV18	TRBJ1-1	CASSPPWRGGILNTEAFF	TGTGCCAGCTCACCCCCCTGGAGGGGGGGAATTCTGAACACTGAAGCTTTCTTT